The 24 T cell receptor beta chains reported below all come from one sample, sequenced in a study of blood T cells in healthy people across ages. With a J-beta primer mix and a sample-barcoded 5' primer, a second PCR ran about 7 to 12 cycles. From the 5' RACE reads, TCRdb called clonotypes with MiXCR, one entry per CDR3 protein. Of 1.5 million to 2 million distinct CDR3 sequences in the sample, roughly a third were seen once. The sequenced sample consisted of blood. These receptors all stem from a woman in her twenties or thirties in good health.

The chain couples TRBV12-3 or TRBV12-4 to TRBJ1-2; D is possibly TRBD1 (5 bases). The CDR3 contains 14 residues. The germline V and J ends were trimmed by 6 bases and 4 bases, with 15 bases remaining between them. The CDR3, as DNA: TGTGCCAGCAGCCCCCGGATGAGGGGCTATGGCTACACCTTC. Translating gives CASSPRMRGYGYTF.

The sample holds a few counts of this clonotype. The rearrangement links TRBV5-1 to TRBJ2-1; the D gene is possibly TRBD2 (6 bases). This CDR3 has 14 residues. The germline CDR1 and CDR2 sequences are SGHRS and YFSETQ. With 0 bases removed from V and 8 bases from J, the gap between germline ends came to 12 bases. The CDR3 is CASSLAGTGDEQFF. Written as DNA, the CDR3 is TGCGCCAGCAGCTTGGCCGGGACGGGAGATGAGCAGTTCTTC. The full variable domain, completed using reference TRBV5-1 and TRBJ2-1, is KAGVTQTPRYLIKTRGQQVTLSCSPISGHRSVSWYQQTPGQGLQFLFEYFSETQRNKGNFPGRFSGRQFSNSRSEMNVSTLELGDSALYLCASSLAGTGDEQFFGPGTRLTVL.

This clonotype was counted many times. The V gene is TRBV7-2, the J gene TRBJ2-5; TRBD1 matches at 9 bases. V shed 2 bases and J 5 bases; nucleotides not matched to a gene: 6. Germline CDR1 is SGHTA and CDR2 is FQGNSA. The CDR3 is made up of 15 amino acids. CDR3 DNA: TGTGCCAGCAGCTTATACGGACAGGGGACGGAGACCCAGTACTTC. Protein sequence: CASSLYGQGTETQYF.

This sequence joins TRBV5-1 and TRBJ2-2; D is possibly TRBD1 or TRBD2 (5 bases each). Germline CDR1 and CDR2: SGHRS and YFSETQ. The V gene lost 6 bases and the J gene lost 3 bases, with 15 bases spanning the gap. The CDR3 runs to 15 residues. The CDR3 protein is CASTLRDVDTGELFF. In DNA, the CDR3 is TGCGCCAGCACCCTCCGGGACGTGGACACCGGGGAGCTGTTTTTT.

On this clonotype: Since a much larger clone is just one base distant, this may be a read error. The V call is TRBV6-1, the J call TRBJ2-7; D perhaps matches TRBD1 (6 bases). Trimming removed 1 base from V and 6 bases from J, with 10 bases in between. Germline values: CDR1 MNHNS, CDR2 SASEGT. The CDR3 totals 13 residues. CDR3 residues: CASSEEQGGEQYF. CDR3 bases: TGTGCCAGCAGTGAAGAACAGGGTGGCGAGCAGTACTTC.

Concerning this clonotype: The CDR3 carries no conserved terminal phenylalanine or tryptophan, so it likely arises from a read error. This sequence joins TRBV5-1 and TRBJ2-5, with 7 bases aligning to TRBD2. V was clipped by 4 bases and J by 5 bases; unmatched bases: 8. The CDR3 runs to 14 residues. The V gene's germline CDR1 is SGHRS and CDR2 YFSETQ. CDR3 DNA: TGCGCCAGCAGCCCTAACGGGGGAGGGGAGACCCAGTACTAC. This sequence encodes CASSPNGGGETQYY.

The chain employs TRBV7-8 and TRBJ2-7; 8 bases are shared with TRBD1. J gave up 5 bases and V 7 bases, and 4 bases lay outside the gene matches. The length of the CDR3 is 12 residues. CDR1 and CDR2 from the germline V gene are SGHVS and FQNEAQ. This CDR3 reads CASKTGEDEQYF. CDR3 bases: TGTGCCAGCAAGACAGGGGAGGACGAGCAGTACTTC.

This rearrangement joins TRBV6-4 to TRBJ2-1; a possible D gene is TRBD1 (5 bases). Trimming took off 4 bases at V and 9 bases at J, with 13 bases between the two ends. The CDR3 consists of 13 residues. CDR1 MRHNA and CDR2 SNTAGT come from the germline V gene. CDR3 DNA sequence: TGTGCCAGCAGTGGTAAGGGGTTCGGTGAGCAGTTCTTC. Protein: CASSGKGFGEQFF.

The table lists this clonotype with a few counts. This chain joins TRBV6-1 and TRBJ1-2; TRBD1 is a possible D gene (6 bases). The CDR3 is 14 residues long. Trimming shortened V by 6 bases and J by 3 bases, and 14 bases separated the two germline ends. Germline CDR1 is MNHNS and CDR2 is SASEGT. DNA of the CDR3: TGTGCCAGCAGGGCAGGGGCCCTTGACTATGGCTACACCTTC. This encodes CASRAGALDYGYTF.

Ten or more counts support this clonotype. In DNA form, the CDR3 reads TGCAGCGTTGAGACAGGGAACACTGAAGCTTTCTTT. As protein: CSVETGNTEAFF. This chain joins TRBV29-1 and TRBJ1-1; maybe TRBD1 (6 bases). Trimming cost V 3 bases and J 1 base, with 6 bases left between them. Germline CDR1 and CDR2: SQVTM and ANQGSEA. This CDR3 region has 12 residues.

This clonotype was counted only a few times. The CDR3 sequence is CASSQAPTDTQYF. CDR3 DNA sequence: TGCGCCAGCAGCCAGGCCCCAACGGATACGCAGTATTTT. The chain couples TRBV4-1 to TRBJ2-3; D ambiguous. The CDR3 contains 13 residues. V shed 3 bases and J shed 6 bases, with 10 bases lying between them. Germline loops: CDR1 MGHRA, CDR2 YSYEKL.

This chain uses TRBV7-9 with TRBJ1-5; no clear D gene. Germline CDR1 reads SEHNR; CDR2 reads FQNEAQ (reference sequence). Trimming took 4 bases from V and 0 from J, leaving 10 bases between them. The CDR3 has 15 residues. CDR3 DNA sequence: TGTGCCAGCAGCTCCAACACGAATAGCAATCAGCCCCAGCATTTT. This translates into CASSSNTNSNQPQHF.

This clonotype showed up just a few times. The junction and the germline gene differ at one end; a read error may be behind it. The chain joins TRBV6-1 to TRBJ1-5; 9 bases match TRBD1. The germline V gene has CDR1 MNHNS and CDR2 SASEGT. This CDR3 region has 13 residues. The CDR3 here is CASATGGNRPQHF. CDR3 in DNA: TGTGCCAGCGCGACAGGGGGTAATCGGCCCCAGCATTTT.

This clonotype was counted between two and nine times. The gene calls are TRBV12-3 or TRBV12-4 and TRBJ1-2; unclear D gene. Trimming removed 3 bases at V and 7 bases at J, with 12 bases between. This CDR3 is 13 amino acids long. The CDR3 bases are TGTGCCAGCAGTTTTCTTACCCCGAGTGGCTACACCTTC. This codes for CASSFLTPSGYTF.

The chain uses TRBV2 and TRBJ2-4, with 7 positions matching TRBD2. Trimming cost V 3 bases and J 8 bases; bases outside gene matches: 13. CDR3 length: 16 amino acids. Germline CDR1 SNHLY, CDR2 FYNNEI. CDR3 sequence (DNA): TGTGCCAGCAGTGAGCGGACTAGGCTTCCCTCTGACATTCAGTACTTC. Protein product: CASSERTRLPSDIQYF.

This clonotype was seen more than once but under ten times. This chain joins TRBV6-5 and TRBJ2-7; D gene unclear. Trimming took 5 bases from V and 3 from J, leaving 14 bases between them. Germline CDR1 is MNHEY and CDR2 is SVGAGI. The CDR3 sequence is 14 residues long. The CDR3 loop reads CASSPDPTDYEQYF. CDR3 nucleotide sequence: TGTGCCAGCAGTCCGGACCCGACGGACTACGAGCAGTACTTC.

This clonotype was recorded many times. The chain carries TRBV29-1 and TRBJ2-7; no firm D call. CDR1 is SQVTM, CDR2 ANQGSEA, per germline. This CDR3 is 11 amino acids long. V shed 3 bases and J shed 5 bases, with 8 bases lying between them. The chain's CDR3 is CSVDTSDEQYF. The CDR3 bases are TGCAGCGTTGATACGAGTGACGAGCAGTACTTC.

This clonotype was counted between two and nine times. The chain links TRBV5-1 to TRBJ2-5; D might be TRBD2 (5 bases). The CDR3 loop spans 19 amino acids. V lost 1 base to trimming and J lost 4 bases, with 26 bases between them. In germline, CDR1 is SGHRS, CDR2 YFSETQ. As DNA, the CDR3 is TGCGCCAGCAGCTTGATCCCTTTGAGGGCCGTCGGCACCGGAGAGACCCAGTACTTC. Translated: CASSLIPLRAVGTGETQYF.

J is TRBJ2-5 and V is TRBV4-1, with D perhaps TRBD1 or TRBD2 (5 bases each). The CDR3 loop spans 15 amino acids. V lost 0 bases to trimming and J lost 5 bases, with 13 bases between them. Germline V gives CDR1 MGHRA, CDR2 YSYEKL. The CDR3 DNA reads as TGCGCCAGCAGCCAAGATTCAGGGAGCGATGAGACCCAGTACTTC. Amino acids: CASSQDSGSDETQYF.

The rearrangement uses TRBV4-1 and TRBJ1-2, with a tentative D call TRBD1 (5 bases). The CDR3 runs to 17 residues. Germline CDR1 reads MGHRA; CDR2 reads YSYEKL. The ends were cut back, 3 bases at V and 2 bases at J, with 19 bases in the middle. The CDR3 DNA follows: TGCGCCAGCAGCCACATGGGACCCGGGACCGCCAACTATGGCTACACCTTC. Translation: CASSHMGPGTANYGYTF.

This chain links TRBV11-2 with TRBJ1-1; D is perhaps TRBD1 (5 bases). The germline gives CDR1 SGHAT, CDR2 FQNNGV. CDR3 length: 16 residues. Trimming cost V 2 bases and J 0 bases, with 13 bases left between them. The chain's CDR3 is CASSLFRQQMNTEAFF. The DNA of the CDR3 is TGTGCCAGCAGCTTATTCCGACAGCAAATGAACACTGAAGCTTTCTTT.

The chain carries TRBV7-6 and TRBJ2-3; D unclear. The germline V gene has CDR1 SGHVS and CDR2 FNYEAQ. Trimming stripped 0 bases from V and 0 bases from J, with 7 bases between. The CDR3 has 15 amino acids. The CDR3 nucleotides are TGTGCCAGCAGCTTAGCGTTCAGTAGCACAGATACGCAGTATTTT. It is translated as CASSLAFSSTDTQYF. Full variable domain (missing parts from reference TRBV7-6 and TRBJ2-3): GAGVSQSPRYKVTKRGQDVALRCDPISGHVSLYWYRQALGQGPEFLTYFNYEAQQDKSGLPNDRFSAERPEGSISTLTIQRTEQRDSAMYRCASSLAFSSTDTQYFGPGTRLTVL.

CDR3 residues: CASSQDPGGPGELFF. The CDR3 nucleotides are TGCGCCAGCAGCCAAGATCCAGGGGGGCCCGGGGAGCTGTTTTTT. J is TRBJ2-2 and V is TRBV4-1; TRBD1 might be the D (7 bases). Trimming stripped 0 bases from V and 6 bases from J, with 11 bases between. CDR1 is MGHRA, CDR2 YSYEKL, per germline. This CDR3 is built from 15 residues.

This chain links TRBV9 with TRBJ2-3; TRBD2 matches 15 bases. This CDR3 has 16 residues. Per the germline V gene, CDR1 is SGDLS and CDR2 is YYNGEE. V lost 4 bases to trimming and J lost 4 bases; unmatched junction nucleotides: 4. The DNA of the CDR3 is TGTGCCAGCAGCCGGACTAGCGGGGGGGTGGCAGATACGCAGTATTTT. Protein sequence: CASSRTSGGVADTQYF. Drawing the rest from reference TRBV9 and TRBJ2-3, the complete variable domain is DSGVTQTPKHLITATGQRVTLRCSPRSGDLSVYWYQQSLDQGLQFLIQYYNGEERAKGNILERFSAQQFPDLHSELNLSSLELGDSALYFCASSRTSGGVADTQYFGPGTRLTVL.